The 25 T cell receptor beta chains below were found in one sample sequenced in a study of OX40 agonist ivuxolimab in advanced cancers. The library was prepared using the immunoSEQ multiplex PCR assay. This immuneACCESS table, as held by TCRdb, lists in-frame sequences with V and J called but not all clones. Of the missing ones, under half trace to an unresolved V gene in checked studies; the others have no known cause. Recorded for this sample are some 59,000 clones; more than 85% of them occurred a single time. Approximately 7.9% of the sample is taken by the ten largest. This specimen was CD4+ or CD8+ T cells sorted from blood, taken in a trial of the OX40 agonist ivuxolimab. The receptors originated from an adult with an advanced solid tumor such as melanoma, head and neck, liver or kidney cancer.

The V and J genes are TRBV27 and TRBJ2-3; either TRBD1 or TRBD2 may fit D (5 bases each). Trimming left V 3 bases short and J 0 bases short, with 16 bases between. The CDR3 runs 17 residues. The germline V gene encodes CDR1 MNHEY and CDR2 SMNVEV (reference sequence). The CDR3 DNA reads TGTGCCAGCAGTTTTCAGGGACCCACCTCTAGCACAGATACGCAGTATTTT. Its translation is CASSFQGPTSSTDTQYF.

V and J are TRBV6-5 and TRBJ1-4; D is undetermined. The CDR3 is made up of 15 amino acids. V shed 0 bases and J shed 8 bases, with 13 bases lying between them. Germline V gene lookup returns CDR1 MNHEY and CDR2 SVGAGI. The CDR3 bases are TGTGCCAGCAGTTACTCTGGCGGGGTGTCGGAAAAACTGTTTTTT. It translates to CASSYSGGVSEKLFF.

J is TRBJ2-7 and V is TRBV19; D is perhaps TRBD1 or TRBD2 (6 bases each). The V gene's germline CDR1 is LNHDA and CDR2 SQIVND (reference sequence). The CDR3 loop spans 15 amino acids. The ends were cut back, 4 bases at V and 3 bases at J, with 16 bases in the middle. CDR3 protein: CASSKHNKGGYEQYF. The CDR3 nucleotides are TGTGCCAGTAGTAAACATAATAAGGGGGGCTACGAGCAGTACTTC. Full variable domain (rest looked up from reference TRBV19 and TRBJ2-7): DGGITQSPKYLFRKEGQNVTLSCEQNLNHDAMYWYRQDPGQGLRLIYYSQIVNDFQKGDIAEGYSVSREKKESFPLTVTSAQKNPTAFYLCASSKHNKGGYEQYFGPGTRLTVT.

The rearrangement joins TRBV2 to TRBJ1-2; D is unresolved. The germline V gene has CDR1 SNHLY and CDR2 FYNNEI. The CDR3 consists of 12 residues. Trimming left V 3 bases short and J 4 bases short, with 6 bases between. The chain's CDR3 is CASSEVLYGYTF. The CDR3 nucleotides are TGTGCCAGCAGTGAGGTACTCTATGGCTACACCTTC.

V is TRBV4-3 and J is TRBJ2-7; the D is unclear. In germline, CDR1 is LGHNA, CDR2 YSLEER. This CDR3 has 15 amino acids. V gave up 0 bases and J gave up 3 bases, with 12 bases separating them. The chain's CDR3 is CASSQDTQMGYEQYF. DNA for the CDR3: TGCGCCAGCAGCCAAGATACCCAGATGGGCTACGAGCAGTACTTC.

The rearrangement uses TRBV6-5 and TRBJ2-1; the match to TRBD1 covers 9 bases. The CDR3 runs 13 residues. Germline CDR1 is MNHEY and CDR2 is SVGAGI. With V trimmed by 2 bases and J by 9 bases, 2 bases remained unmatched. The CDR3 DNA sequence: TGTGCCAGCAGTTACCGGACAGGGGTTGAGCAGTTCTTC. Translated: CASSYRTGVEQFF.

This rearrangement joins TRBV5-4 to TRBJ2-1; 7 bases are shared with TRBD1. This CDR3 spans 14 amino acids. V shed 5 bases, J shed 7 bases, and the junction held 9 bases outside the gene matches. The germline CDR1 and CDR2 sequences are SGHNT and YYREEE (reference sequence). In nucleotides, the CDR3 is TGTGCCAGCAGGGTAGTAGGGGGCGGGAATGAGCAGTTCTTC. Translated, it gives CASRVVGGGNEQFF.

This clone was observed a single time. This CDR3 is CASSYGTGLYEQYF. The CDR3 nucleotides read TGTGCCAGCAGTTATGGGACAGGGTTATACGAGCAGTACTTC. The chain has TRBV6-5 and TRBJ2-7; the match to TRBD1 covers 9 bases. The V segment lost 3 bases and the J segment 4 bases; nucleotides outside the gene matches: 4. CDR3 length equals 14 residues. The germline V gene has CDR1 MNHEY and CDR2 SVGAGI.

This clone has just one count. The V gene is TRBV6-5, the J gene TRBJ1-2; TRBD1 agrees at 8 bases. CDR3 size: 15 residues. In germline, CDR1 is MNHEY, CDR2 SVGAGI. V shed 5 bases and J 1 base; nucleotides not matched to a gene: 6. CDR3 sequence: CASSKEGQDNYGYTF. The CDR3 DNA sequence: TGTGCCAGCAGTAAAGAGGGACAGGATAACTATGGCTACACCTTC.

The sample holds a few counts of this clone. V is TRBV7-3 and J is TRBJ2-7; a possible D gene is TRBD2 (5 bases). This CDR3 region has 15 residues. Germline-derived CDR1 and CDR2 are SGHTA and FQGTGA. V lost 2 bases and J lost 0, with 11 bases in between. CDR3 sequence (DNA): TGTGCCAGCAGCTTAGAGGGTGGAAGCTCCTACGAGCAGTACTTC. This sequence encodes CASSLEGGSSYEQYF.

The chain uses TRBV5-6 and TRBJ2-7; 11 bases are a match to TRBD2. The trim removed 4 bases at V and 4 bases at J, leaving 4 bases unmatched. Germline CDR1 SGHDT, CDR2 YYEEEE. This CDR3 is built from 14 residues. The CDR3 sequence is CASSPGTSGYEQYF. For the CDR3, the DNA is TGTGCCAGCAGCCCGGGGACTAGCGGTTACGAGCAGTACTTC.

Remarks on this clone: The sample has other DNA sequences that encode this CDR3 too. This chain links TRBV19 with TRBJ2-7; D is ambiguous. The V gene lost 1 base and the J gene lost 0 bases, with 7 bases spanning the gap. This CDR3 region has 14 residues. Germline V gene lookup returns CDR1 LNHDA and CDR2 SQIVND (reference sequence). The CDR3: CASSIGGTSYEQYF. In nucleotides, the CDR3 is TGTGCCAGTAGTATAGGCGGAACCTCCTACGAGCAGTACTTC.

The CDR3 nucleotides are TGTGCCAGGCCGGGACTAGCGGTCTACAATGAGCAGTTCTTC. Amino acids: CARPGLAVYNEQFF. The rearrangement uses TRBV7-9 and TRBJ2-1; 11 bases line up with TRBD2. Germline V gene data show CDR1 as SEHNR and CDR2 as FQNEAQ (reference sequence). V lost 9 bases, J lost 3 bases, and 4 bases stayed unmatched. The length of the CDR3 is 14 residues.

This clone was observed a few times. The chain uses TRBV27 and TRBJ2-1; 11 bases agree with TRBD1. V lost 6 bases, J lost 6 bases, and 7 bases stayed unmatched. CDR1 and CDR2 (germline): MNHEY, SMNVEV (reference sequence). CDR3 length: 15 residues. The CDR3 sequence is CASRSGTGGINEQFF. Here the CDR3 DNA reads TGTGCCAGCAGGTCCGGGACAGGGGGAATCAATGAGCAGTTCTTC.

This rearrangement joins TRBV5-4 to TRBJ2-7; D is possibly TRBD1 or TRBD2 (5 bases each). Trimming cost V 0 bases and J 2 bases, with 12 bases left between them. This CDR3 has 15 amino acids. The germline CDR1 and CDR2 sequences are SGHNT and YYREEE (reference sequence). The CDR3, as DNA: TGTGCCAGCAGCTTGGGTAGCCAGGGACCCTACGAGCAGTACTTC. Translating it yields CASSLGSQGPYEQYF.

The chain's CDR3 is CASKAGDGYTF. CDR3 in DNA: TGTGCCAGCAAGGCGGGTGATGGCTACACCTTC. The V gene is TRBV6-5, the J gene TRBJ1-2; no clear D gene. This CDR3 is 11 amino acids long. With 7 bases removed from V and 6 bases from J, the gap between germline ends came to 9 bases. Looked up from germline, CDR1 is MNHEY and CDR2 is SVGAGI.

J is TRBJ1-5 and V is TRBV6-1; D is uncertain. V shed 1 base and J shed 0 bases, with 7 bases lying between them. Germline values: CDR1 MNHNS, CDR2 SASEGT. This CDR3 has 15 residues. CDR3 region: CASSEETYSNQPQHF. The CDR3 DNA reads TGTGCCAGCAGTGAAGAGACTTATAGCAATCAGCCCCAGCATTTT.

This chain connects TRBV19 to TRBJ2-1; 7 bases agree with TRBD2. The CDR3 is made up of 15 amino acids. Trimming removed 3 bases from V and 6 bases from J; junction bases left unmatched: 8. Per germline, CDR1 LNHDA and CDR2 SQIVND (reference sequence). The CDR3 is CASSMVTGGSNEQFF. CDR3 DNA sequence: TGTGCCAGTAGTATGGTGACGGGGGGATCCAATGAGCAGTTCTTC.

CDR3 DNA: TGTGCCAGCAGTAATCCCTCCGGGACTAGCGGGAGAGGGAGCACCGGGGAGCTGTTTTTT. Translation: CASSNPSGTSGRGSTGELFF. This chain uses TRBV9 with TRBJ2-2, with 14 positions matching TRBD2. This CDR3 is built from 20 residues. Trimming removed 5 bases from V and 4 bases from J; junction bases left unmatched: 16. Germline V lookup: CDR1 SGDLS, CDR2 YYNGEE.

V usage is TRBV5-4 and J usage is TRBJ2-3; 8 positions agree with TRBD1. The ends lost 4 bases at V and 4 bases at J; junction bases unmatched: 11. Germline V gives CDR1 SGHNT, CDR2 YYREEE (reference sequence). The CDR3 has 16 residues. The CDR3 DNA follows: TGTGCCAGCAGCCCCGAGGGGACAGGACCCCCAGATACGCAGTATTTT. Translation: CASSPEGTGPPDTQYF.

The DNA of the CDR3 is TGTGCCAGCAGCTCCCTAGCTGGGGAAAAAGCTTTCTTT. It is translated as CASSSLAGEKAFF. V and J are TRBV5-5 and TRBJ1-1; D unresolved. Germline V CDR1 and CDR2: SGHKS, YYEKEE (reference sequence). The CDR3 covers 13 residues. V lost 3 bases to trimming and J lost 9 bases, with 15 bases between them. Based on the CDR3 plus reference TRBV5-5 and TRBJ1-1, the full variable domain is DAGVTQSPTHLIKTRGQQVTLRCSPISGHKSVSWYQQVLGQGPQFIFQYYEKEERGRGNFPDRFSARQFPNYSSELNVNALLLGDSALYLCASSSLAGEKAFFGQGTRLTVV.

The chain is built from TRBV14 and TRBJ2-7; a possible D gene is TRBD2 (6 bases). The germline V and J ends were trimmed by 0 bases and 12 bases, with 15 bases remaining between them. Per germline, CDR1 SGHDN and CDR2 FVKESK. The CDR3 sequence is 13 residues long. The CDR3 is CASSQDLGRGRYF. In DNA form, the CDR3 reads TGTGCCAGCAGCCAAGACCTCGGGAGAGGGCGGTACTTC.

The chain couples TRBV7-9 to TRBJ2-7, with D possibly TRBD1 on 6 matching bases. This CDR3 region has 13 residues. Per the germline V gene, CDR1 is SEHNR and CDR2 is FQNEAQ (reference sequence). V was clipped by 9 bases and J by 2 bases, with 14 bases between them. The CDR3 protein is CASQGQEAYEQYF. The CDR3 DNA reads as TGTGCCAGTCAGGGGCAAGAGGCCTACGAGCAGTACTTC.

The V and J genes are TRBV12-5 and TRBJ2-1; maybe TRBD2 (5 bases). CDR1 LGHNT and CDR2 FRNRAP come from the germline V gene. This CDR3 has 14 residues. V lost 6 bases, J lost 0 bases, and 9 bases lay in between. CDR3 amino acids: CASGDYLSYNEQFF. The DNA for the CDR3 is TGTGCTAGTGGAGACTACCTCTCCTACAATGAGCAGTTCTTC. Together with reference TRBV12-5 and TRBJ2-1, the CDR3 gives the full variable domain: DARVTQTPRHKVTEMGQEVTMRCQPILGHNTVFWYRQTMMQGLELLAYFRNRAPLDDSGMPKDRFSAEMPDATLATLKIQPSEPRDSAVYFCASGDYLSYNEQFFGPGTRLTVL.

The chain uses TRBV6-5 and TRBJ2-1; D is uncertain. The CDR3 sequence is 14 residues long. Trimming removed 10 bases at V and 9 bases at J, with 22 bases between. Germline CDR1 is MNHEY and CDR2 is SVGAGI. In nucleotides, the CDR3 is TGTGCCACTGCCCCCAAATCCACCGGCGGTGAGCAGTTCTTC. Its translation: CATAPKSTGGEQFF.